A selection of T cell receptor beta chains follows, all from one sample in a study of persistence of HIV-infected CD4 T cells. Libraries were prepared by immunoSEQ multiplex PCR; TCRdb keeps only in-frame clonotypes and omits some of them. The table records just under 65,000 clones, about 77% of them present only once. Their antigens remain unidentified. The specimen was CD4+ T cells sorted from PBMCs after approximately 20-hour stimulation, collected from a patient who received antiretroviral therapy. The receptors originated from an adult man with HIV who was CMV-seropositive. The CDR3 runs from the conserved cysteine through the conserved F or W.

>14|TRBV2|TRBJ2-7
CASSDSPGPYEQYF
>13|TRBV28|TRBJ1-1
CASGSGTGRGAFF
>11|TRBV20-1|TRBJ1-4
CSALDMEKLFF
>16|TRBV28|TRBJ2-7
CASTLRGGQVSYEQYF
>15|TRBV10-3|TRBJ1-6
CAISDRQPANSPLHF
>13|TRBV6-5|TRBJ1-6
CAANRSLNSPLHF
>16|TRBV2|TRBJ1-6
CASSSRPGHIDSPLHF
>14|TRBV29-1|TRBJ1-5
CSVRDSTANQPQHF
>14|TRBV9|TRBJ2-2
CASSGMSQGGELFF
>12|TRBV7-6|TRBJ2-2
CASSKGSGELFF
>15|TRBV6-5|TRBJ1-2
CASSYLGQRNYGYTF
>15|TRBV27|TRBJ1-6
CASSSSGTAGSPLHF
>12|TRBV29-1|TRBJ1-2
CSVVRGDYGYTF
>15|TRBV7-9|TRBJ1-4
CASSLRKATNEKLFF
>14|TRBV7-9|TRBJ2-7
CASSFSRFSYEQYF
>14|TRBV21-1|TRBJ2-7
CASSKENRPYEQYF
>15|TRBV27|TRBJ1-3
CASSLMLGLGNTIYF
>12|TRBV6-6|TRBJ2-7
CASSFATYEQYF
>16|TRBV18|TRBJ1-6
CASSPTPGGDDSPLHF
>15|TRBV6-5|TRBJ1-4
CASSYSYSSNEKLFF
>14|TRBV28|TRBJ1-1
CASSPGTLRGEAFF
>17|TRBV7-2|TRBJ1-5
CASSLSAQKHPNQPQHF
>14|TRBV3-1/TRBV3-2|TRBJ1-1
CASSQSDTRGEAFF
>18|TRBV27|TRBJ2-2
CASSLGTGGFSDTGELFF
>13|TRBV5-5|TRBJ1-1
CASSLLRSTEAFF
>13|TRBV6-5|TRBJ1-4
CASSYRNREKLFF
>14|TRBV6-5|TRBJ2-1
CASGRVLRGNEQFF